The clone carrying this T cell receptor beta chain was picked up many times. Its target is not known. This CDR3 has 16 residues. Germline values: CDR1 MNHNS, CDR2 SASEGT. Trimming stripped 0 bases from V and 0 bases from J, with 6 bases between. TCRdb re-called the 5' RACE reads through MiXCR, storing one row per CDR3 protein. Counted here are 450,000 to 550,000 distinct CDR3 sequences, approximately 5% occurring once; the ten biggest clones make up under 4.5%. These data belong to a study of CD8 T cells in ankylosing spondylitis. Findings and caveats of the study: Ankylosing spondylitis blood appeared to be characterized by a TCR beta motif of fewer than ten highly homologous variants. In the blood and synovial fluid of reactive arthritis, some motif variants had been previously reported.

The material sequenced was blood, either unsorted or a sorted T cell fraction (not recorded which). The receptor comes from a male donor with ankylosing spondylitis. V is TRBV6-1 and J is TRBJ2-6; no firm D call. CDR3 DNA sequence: TGTGCCAGCAGTGAAGCGGGCATCTCTGGGGCCAACGTCCTGACTTTC. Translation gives CASSEAGISGANVLTF.